These T cell receptor beta chains were read from a single sample in a study of CDR3 diversity in severe acne. TCRdb independently ran MiXCR on the PCR reads; one entry per CDR3 protein. The table records more than 80,000 distinct CDR3 sequences, under 55% of them present only once. The sequenced sample was blood. These receptors were taken from a male donor with severe acne vulgaris. The conserved cysteine and the conserved F or W are not part of the CDR3 here.

j_call v_call cdr3_aa
TRBJ2-6 TRBV7-8 ASSLDLLQADSGANVLT
TRBJ2-3 TRBV6-4 ASSDSNGGVSSTDTQY
TRBJ2-5 TRBV11-1 ASSSAAGQPKETQY
TRBJ2-1 TRBV4-3 ASSPLPSPYSEQF
TRBJ2-7 TRBV25-1 ASSTIWSSSYEQY
TRBJ2-3 TRBV19 ASSIRGLETDTQY
TRBJ1-2 TRBV10-3 ASSKSVQGAGSYGYT
TRBJ2-7 TRBV5-1 ASSLQAASYEQY
TRBJ1-2 TRBV28 ASTESITGSGGYT
TRBJ1-2 TRBV5-8 ASSLAGQGASYGYT
TRBJ1-6 TRBV6-1 AGSGVNSPLH
TRBJ1-5 TRBV7-2 ASSFGRTGVQPQH
TRBJ2-3 TRBV20-1 SATGLAGSTDTQY
TRBJ2-7 TRBV20-1 SARTSGRYEQY
TRBJ2-5 TRBV2 ASSPLAGPGGTQY
TRBJ2-6 TRBV29-1 SVETSHRSPGANVLT
TRBJ1-6 TRBV15 ATSSVNSPLH
TRBJ2-1 TRBV5-1 ASSSSPGDEQF
TRBJ1-6 TRBV7-6 ASSGEGRGGHSPLH
TRBJ1-5 TRBV24-1 ATSGRAYNQPQH
TRBJ2-1 TRBV10-3 ASGLAGGINEQF
TRBJ1-1 TRBV2 ATLRDRGDTEAF
TRBJ1-1 TRBV28 ASSLIGGNTEAF
TRBJ2-5 TRBV5-1 ASSAGLARVETQY
TRBJ1-1 TRBV13 ASSSKETLNTEAF
TRBJ2-7 TRBV9 ASSGGPGQPYEQY
TRBJ2-1 TRBV18 ASSRERDSSYNEQF
TRBJ2-1 TRBV20-1 SARGVRGSYNEQF
TRBJ1-3 TRBV12-3/TRBV12-4 ASSSANYGYTIY
TRBJ2-3 TRBV2 ASSEARLDTQY
TRBJ2-7 TRBV28 ATRTETYEQY
TRBJ1-4 TRBV7-9 ASSRGEVRDEKLF
TRBJ1-5 TRBV7-9 ASSSVLGNQPQH
TRBJ2-7 TRBV27 ASSPSYSGGSYEQY
TRBJ2-7 TRBV29-1 SVEARGGPSYEQY
TRBJ1-2 TRBV20-1 SARDGGPYTNYGYT
TRBJ1-1 TRBV14 ASSNTGETEAF
TRBJ2-3 TRBV4-1 ASSQEVGVTDTQY
TRBJ2-1 TRBV9 ASSVAQRPTYNEQF
TRBJ2-3 TRBV7-8 ASSLGTSGPTDTQY
TRBJ1-2 TRBV6-2/TRBV6-3 ASFPRGVPYGYT
TRBJ2-3 TRBV7-3 ASSLLAGGLSDTQY
TRBJ1-1 TRBV6-5 ASGELGAEAL
TRBJ1-1 TRBV12-3/TRBV12-4 ASSDGGGRTEAF
TRBJ2-3 TRBV7-9 DSSWGGQGRADTQY
TRBJ2-7 TRBV25-1 ATQAGGPSSPYEQY
TRBJ1-4 TRBV6-1 ASRDRAEKLF
TRBJ1-1 TRBV5-6 ASSPMAGFGNTEAF
TRBJ2-1 TRBV7-7 ASSRTSDNEQF
TRBJ2-7 TRBV25-1 ASSEYEGYEQY
TRBJ1-4 TRBV10-1 ASSPEAGAEKLF
TRBJ2-7 TRBV2 ASGPGRNYEQY
TRBJ2-7 TRBV12-3/TRBV12-4 ASSLASGTYEQY
TRBJ2-2 TRBV10-3 AINPGLAGAGELF
TRBJ2-2 TRBV11-2 ASSLVVAAPNTGELF
TRBJ2-7 TRBV28 ASSEPHSVVVHEQY
TRBJ2-6 TRBV2 AISDGDLSSGANVLT
TRBJ2-3 TRBV11-2 ASSVAGRGALDTQY